The clone carrying this TCR beta chain was counted only a few times. The data were produced by immunoSEQ multiplex PCR, yet TCRdb's version contains in-frame clones alone and is incomplete. The profile shows some 200,000 clones, 83% of them singletons. The data stem from a study of blood T cell repertoires in COVID-19. CDR1 is LGHNA, CDR2 YNFKEQ, per germline. Trimming took 1 base from V and 5 from J, leaving 11 bases between them. The CDR3 is 14 amino acids. This sequence was found in a woman aged 40 to 50 with acute or convalescent COVID-19. The sample was peripheral blood. The V and J genes are TRBV4-2 and TRBJ1-2; possible D gene TRBD1, 5 bases. Here the CDR3 DNA reads TGTGCCAGCAGCCAAGGTCAAGGGGCGTATGGCTACACCTTC. Encoded protein: CASSQGQGAYGYTF.